The next 19 T cell receptor beta chains were all read from a single sample in a study of beta chain features in type 1 diabetes. Of the isolated RNA, all was reverse transcribed, and so the sequenced material was expressed TCRB transcripts. The data were produced by immunoSEQ multiplex PCR, yet TCRdb's version contains in-frame clones alone and is incomplete. The data contain around 44,000 clones, around 50% of them singletons. The specimen sequenced was Tregs from blood. The receptors stem from a woman younger than 30 in good health.

In its sample, this clone was seen a few times. V usage is TRBV28 and J usage is TRBJ2-5, with 9 bases aligning to TRBD2. The CDR3 is 16 amino acids. The V and J ends lost 6 bases and 4 bases, in that order; junction bases with no gene match: 12. The germline CDR1 and CDR2 sequences are MDHEN and SYDVKM. CDR3 sequence: CASSPTGLANAETQYF. CDR3 DNA sequence: TGTGCCAGCAGCCCAACCGGACTAGCGAATGCAGAGACCCAGTACTTC.

The genes are TRBV7-9 and TRBJ2-2; possible D gene TRBD2, 5 bases. V was trimmed by 1 base and J by 1 base, leaving 10 bases between them. The CDR3 length is 16 residues. In germline, CDR1 is SEHNR, CDR2 FQNEAQ (reference sequence). The CDR3 coding sequence is TGTGCCAGCAGCTTAGGCGGACGGGGGAACACCGGGGAGCTGTTTTTT. The encoded protein is CASSLGGRGNTGELFF.

CDR3 DNA sequence: TGTGCCAGCAGTGTGAGGGACAGGGGCAACACTGAAGCTTTCTTT. This gives the protein CASSVRDRGNTEAFF. The chain employs TRBV2 and TRBJ1-1, with 10 bases lining up with TRBD1. The CDR3 runs to 15 residues. Looked up from germline, CDR1 is SNHLY and CDR2 is FYNNEI. V lost 4 bases and J lost 2; bases outside the gene matches: 4.

In its sample, this clone was seen a few times. The chain recombines TRBV5-1 with TRBJ2-7, with D maybe TRBD1 (5 bases). CDR3 length equals 12 residues. Germline V lookup: CDR1 SGHRS, CDR2 YFSETQ. Between the trimmed V and J ends, which lost 4 bases and 8 bases, there was a span of 13 bases. The CDR3 DNA follows: TGCGCCAGCAGCGGCCTCGGACACCAGCAGTACTTC. Its protein is CASSGLGHQQYF.

With respect to this clone: Within the sample, other DNA sequences also encode this same CDR3. The gene calls are TRBV28 and TRBJ2-7; 10 nucleotides line up with TRBD1. The CDR3 runs to 15 residues. The germline V gene has CDR1 MDHEN and CDR2 SYDVKM. The ends lost 4 bases at V and 1 base at J; junction bases unmatched: 4. The CDR3 reads CASSSPGQGSYEQYF. The CDR3 region has the DNA TGTGCCAGCAGTTCCCCGGGACAGGGGTCCTACGAGCAGTACTTC.

CDR3 bases: TGTGCCTGGAGTGTAGCTGGTTACAATGAGCAGTTCTTC. As protein: CAWSVAGYNEQFF. The chain carries TRBV30 and TRBJ2-1, with D unresolved. The CDR3 is 13 amino acids. Germline CDR1 reads GTSNPN; CDR2 reads SVGIG (reference sequence). Trimming removed 0 bases from V and 4 bases from J, with 7 bases in between.

This rearrangement joins TRBV30 to TRBJ2-2; 9 nucleotides match TRBD2. Unmatched junction bases numbered 2, after V lost 5 bases and J lost 1 base. The CDR3 has 14 amino acids. Germline assignment: CDR1 GTSNPN and CDR2 SVGIG (reference sequence). CDR3 amino acids: CAWPAGGNTGELFF. The DNA of the CDR3 is TGTGCCTGGCCAGCGGGAGGGAACACCGGGGAGCTGTTTTTT.

This clone was recorded a few times. The rearrangement links TRBV28 to TRBJ1-5; D gene unclear. The germline V and J ends were trimmed by 6 bases and 0 bases, with 18 bases remaining between them. The CDR3 spans 17 residues. From germline, CDR1 is MDHEN and CDR2 SYDVKM. The chain's CDR3 is CASRSPRRAYSNQPQHF. DNA of the CDR3: TGTGCCAGCAGGTCTCCTAGGAGGGCTTATAGCAATCAGCCCCAGCATTTT.

This rearrangement joins TRBV2 to TRBJ1-5, with D possibly TRBD1 on 5 matching bases. Germline V gene lookup returns CDR1 SNHLY and CDR2 FYNNEI. The V and J ends lost 4 bases and 4 bases respectively, with 11 bases between them. This CDR3 contains 14 residues. The CDR3 nucleotides are TGTGCCAGCAGTGGTGACAGATTGAATCAGCCCCAGCATTTT. This encodes CASSGDRLNQPQHF.

A few counts support this clone. The rearrangement uses TRBV7-2 and TRBJ2-7; 10 bases map to TRBD2. Unmatched junction bases numbered 8, after V lost 6 bases and J lost 3 bases. CDR1 and CDR2 (germline): SGHTA, FQGNSA. The CDR3 length is 15 residues. The CDR3, as DNA: TGTGCCAGCAGGACCGGACTAGCGGAGATCTACGAGCAGTACTTC. Its protein is CASRTGLAEIYEQYF.

As regards this clone: The junction differs from germline at one of its ends, possibly a read error. CDR3 sequence: CASSFEVRSSGNF. CDR3 DNA sequence: TGTGCCAGCAGTTTTGAGGTGCGCTCAAGCGGGAACTTC. The chain is built from TRBV28 and TRBJ2-7, with 7 bases identical to TRBD2. The germline V gene has CDR1 MDHEN and CDR2 SYDVKM. CDR3 length: 13 residues.

The genes are TRBV6-1 and TRBJ2-2; 10 bases fit TRBD2. V trimming: 4 bases; J trimming: 6 bases; junction bases outside the gene matches: 5. The CDR3 runs to 15 residues. In germline, CDR1 is MNHNS, CDR2 SASEGT. The CDR3 bases are TGTGCCAGCAGTGCTAGCGGGAGCTGGGCCGGGGAGCTGTTTTTT. Translation: CASSASGSWAGELFF.

This clone was counted a few times. This chain links TRBV29-1 with TRBJ1-1, with TRBD1 matching over 8 bases. This CDR3 has 15 residues. Unmatched junction bases numbered 11, after V lost 7 bases and J lost 1 base. Germline values: CDR1 SQVTM, CDR2 ANQGSEA. Here the CDR3 reads CSAAGGVWGNTEAFF. In nucleotides, the CDR3 is TGCAGCGCTGCAGGGGGCGTGTGGGGGAACACTGAAGCTTTCTTT.

The V gene is TRBV7-9, the J gene TRBJ2-1; D ambiguous. With 2 bases removed from V and 3 bases from J, the gap between germline ends came to 5 bases. CDR3 size: 13 residues. CDR1 is SEHNR and CDR2 is FQNEAQ in the germline V gene (reference sequence). The CDR3 loop is CASSLTSYNEQFF. The CDR3, as DNA: TGTGCCAGCAGCTTAACCAGCTACAATGAGCAGTTCTTC. Full variable domain (missing parts from reference TRBV7-9 and TRBJ2-1): DTGVSQNPRHKITKRGQNVTFRCDPISEHNRLYWYRQTLGQGPEFLTYFQNEAQLEKSRLLSDRFSAERPKGSFSTLEIQRTEQGDSAMYLCASSLTSYNEQFFGPGTRLTVL.

The chain joins TRBV7-2 to TRBJ2-5, with D tentatively TRBD2 (5 bases). This CDR3 comprises 12 residues. V was cut by 6 bases and J by 9 bases, with 14 bases left in between. Germline V gene lookup returns CDR1 SGHTA and CDR2 FQGNSA. CDR3 DNA sequence: TGTGCCAGCAGGGGAGTAGTTAATTCCCAGTACTTC. It yields the protein CASRGVVNSQYF.

This clone showed up just a few times. The chain has TRBV29-1 and TRBJ2-2; weak D call: TRBD1 (6 bases). This CDR3 comprises 16 residues. Trimming removed 7 bases from V and 1 base from J, with 19 bases in between. Germline CDR1 SQVTM, CDR2 ANQGSEA. CDR3 sequence reads: CSARTGNWRNTGELFF. CDR3 in DNA: TGCAGCGCGAGAACAGGGAATTGGCGGAACACCGGGGAGCTGTTTTTT.

This clone was detected a few times. The genes are TRBV10-1 and TRBJ1-1; D remains unclear. The CDR3 sequence is 12 residues long. Deletions cut 4 bases from V and 10 bases from J, with 13 bases between. CDR1 and CDR2 from the germline V gene are WNHNN and SYGVQD (reference sequence). CDR3 in amino acids: CASSAWSVPAFF. In DNA, the CDR3 is TGCGCCAGCAGTGCCTGGAGTGTACCAGCTTTCTTT.

The chain employs TRBV7-2 and TRBJ2-2; D unclear. The CDR3 is 14 residues long. CDR1 SGHTA and CDR2 FQGNSA come from the germline V gene. V was clipped by 5 bases and J by 6 bases, with 13 bases between them. CDR3 bases: TGTGCCAGCAGCCCCCGCTCTGCGCCCGGGGAGCTGTTTTTT. It is translated as CASSPRSAPGELFF. The variable domain in full, completed from reference TRBV7-2 and TRBJ2-2, reads GAGVSQSPSNKVTEKGKDVELRCDPISGHTALYWYRQSLGQGLEFLIYFQGNSAPDKSGLPSDRFSAERTGGSVSTLTIQRTQQEDSAVYLCASSPRSAPGELFFGEGSRLTVL.

This clone was detected a few times. The chain couples TRBV7-3 to TRBJ2-3; weak D call: TRBD2 (6 bases). Germline V gene lookup returns CDR1 SGHTA and CDR2 FQGTGA. The V end lost 7 bases, the J end lost 2 bases, and 13 bases lay between the germline ends. This CDR3 has 14 amino acids. The CDR3 loop reads CASTLAGSTDTQYF. The CDR3 DNA is TGTGCCAGCACCCTTGCGGGATCCACAGATACGCAGTATTTT.